The 4 T cell receptor beta chains below come from one sample, sequenced in a study of T cell responses to AZD1222 COVID-19 vaccine (dated by TCRdb to the early 2020s). Preparation of the library involved the immunoSEQ multiplex PCR assay. Imported from immuneACCESS, the table was reduced by TCRdb to in-frame sequences with V and J called. These copies leave out some clones; in studies compared against another copy, an unresolved V gene accounts for under half, and the cause of the remainder is not known. The sample records about 130,000 clones, over 85% of which are singletons. The biggest ten clones account for about 0.86% of the sample. The time point label for this specimen denotes: baseline before first vaccination. Source: peripheral blood, taken on day 0 of AZD1222 vaccination. The receptors shown here come from an adult in good health.

Worth noting for this clone: Other DNA sequences in this sample translate to the same CDR3. This chain connects TRBV9 to TRBJ1-1; D call uncertain. The germline V and J ends were trimmed by 0 bases and 0 bases, with 3 bases remaining between them. This CDR3 spans 13 amino acids. Germline V CDR1 and CDR2: SGDLS, YYNGEE. The DNA of the CDR3 is TGTGCCAGCAGCGTAGAGGTGAACACTGAAGCTTTCTTT. It yields the protein CASSVEVNTEAFF.

The DNA for the CDR3 is TGTGCCAGCAGCTTAGAGGCAACGAACTATGGCTACACCTTC. Its translation: CASSLEATNYGYTF. The J gene is TRBJ1-2, the V gene TRBV13; no clear D gene. The V and J ends lost 1 base and 2 bases respectively, with 8 bases between them. This CDR3 spans 14 amino acids. Per germline, CDR1 PRHDT and CDR2 FYEKMQ (reference sequence).

This chain links TRBV5-1 with TRBJ1-1, with 9 bases lining up with TRBD1. Germline trimming cut 0 bases from V and 0 bases from J; bases unmatched to any gene: 3. Germline CDR1 reads SGHRS; CDR2 reads YFSETQ. The CDR3 is 16 amino acids. The CDR3 nucleotides read TGCGCCAGCAGCTTGGGGACAGGGGCCATGAACACTGAAGCTTTCTTT. It is translated as CASSLGTGAMNTEAFF.

This clone was detected only once. The chain has TRBV4-1 and TRBJ1-4; a weak D match, TRBD1 (6 bases). Germline loops: CDR1 MGHRA, CDR2 YSYEKL. V gave up 5 bases and J gave up 4 bases, with 14 bases separating them. There are 15 residues in the CDR3. DNA of the CDR3: TGCGCCAGCAGCTGGGGGGCGCAAGGTAATGAAAAACTGTTTTTT. The encoded protein is CASSWGAQGNEKLFF.